This T cell receptor (beta chain) was profiled in a study of T-cell reconstitution after alpha-beta-depleted transplantation in children. Comments on this clonotype: Its antigen is unknown.

Findings of the study overall: Several hundred graft clones that had expanded were reportedly the source of alpha-beta T cells about two months after transplant.

Unique molecular identifiers were built into the TCRbeta library. TCRdb re-called the PCR reads with MiXCR, one entry per CDR3 protein. The sample carries 250,000 to 400,000 distinct CDR3 sequences, 23% recorded once. This TCR came from a male patient under 18 who had a stem cell transplant for acute lymphoblastic leukemia, so the T cells may come from the graft donor. Sample: PBMCs, mostly from graft donor cells, taken 180 days after TCRalphabeta/CD19-depleted stem cell transplant.

CDR3 DNA sequence: TGTGCCAGCAGCGTAAGAGGGAGGCTCACAGATACGCAGTATTTT. Its protein product is CASSVRGRLTDTQYF. This chain connects TRBV9 to TRBJ2-3; a possible D gene is TRBD2 (6 bases). Germline V gives CDR1 SGDLS, CDR2 YYNGEE. The CDR3 is 15 amino acids. V gave up 1 base and J gave up 2 bases, with 11 bases separating them. The full variable domain, in which reference TRBV9 and TRBJ2-3 provide the parts outside the CDR3, is DSGVTQTPKHLITATGQRVTLRCSPRSGDLSVYWYQQSLDQGLQFLIQYYNGEERAKGNILERFSAQQFPDLHSELNLSSLELGDSALYFCASSVRGRLTDTQYFGPGTRLTVL.